Included here is one T cell receptor beta chain sequence, with context. The V end lost 0 bases, the J end lost 5 bases, and 13 bases lay between the germline ends. The CDR3 runs to 15 residues. In germline, CDR1 is SGHTA, CDR2 FQGNSA. The sample originates from a study of blood T cell repertoires in COVID-19. Study information: Whether acute or convalescent, the COVID-19 samples came from the United States, Italy and Spain. From T cells, B-cell-depleted T cells, or PBMCs came the material, which was cDNA or gDNA.

Using immunoSEQ multiplex PCR, the repertoire was profiled, and TCRdb retains in-frame clones only, with some absent. The profile shows 140,000 to 150,000 clones, 80% to 90% of them singletons. This chain links TRBV7-2 with TRBJ1-1; possible D gene TRBD1, 6 bases. Sequencing was done on a sample of peripheral blood. This TCR derives from a man between 18 and 35 years old with COVID-19, enrolled during active disease. CDR3 residues: CASSLANRVRTEAFF. Written as DNA, the CDR3 is TGTGCCAGCAGCTTAGCTAACAGGGTTAGAACTGAAGCTTTCTTT.